What follows describes a single T cell receptor beta chain. This clone was counted a single time. Which antigen it targets is not known. No clone much larger than this one lies a single base away; base qualities are absent. The CDR3 regions of human TCRbeta chains were analyzed by immunosequencing. For the original study's pipeline: Repertoire TCRs were checked for matches against a reference library of SARS-CoV-2-specific TCRs that had been generated using the MIRA antigen-specificity platform. Breadth was defined as the fraction of unique TCRs that were SARS-CoV-2-associated. Depth was defined as the fraction of total T cells that were SARS-CoV-2-associated. Using the MIRA data, each spike-specific TCR was assigned both to the spike region to which the TCR was reactive and to a CD4 or CD8 class. Log10-transformed breadth and depth values were compared by one-way ANOVA with Sidak's multiple comparisons tests. TCRdb provides this immuneACCESS table in a form limited to in-frame rearrangements. Some clones are lacking; in checked studies, under half of them reflect an unresolved V gene, and why the rest are absent is not known. The V and J calls and clone size come from that table; D and trimming were worked out from the DNA. This sample is represented by approximately 100,000 clones; approximately 91% of them were singletons. Roughly a sixth of the sample is held by the ten biggest clonotypes.

This specimen comes from a study of T cell responses to AZD1222 COVID-19 vaccine (dated by TCRdb to about 2021). Study-wide context: Because spike-specific TCR depth and breadth did not differ between the two schedules, AZD1222 recipients who got a second dose at roughly 4 weeks were pooled with those who got a second dose at roughly 12 weeks. Trial participants were enrolled by age into 18-55, 56-69 and 70-plus year subgroups, with roughly 150, 30 and 60 TCR-sequenced participants respectively. TCR sequencing was performed for roughly 250 trial participants, of whom 200 to 220 were given two doses of AZD1222 and around 25 were given two doses of MenACWY control vaccine.

Study-wide findings and limitations: Participants were mostly white British, with more females than males. The authors suggested clonal diversity may have been underestimated. Because no samples from the day 14 peak response were available, repertoires could be characterized only after the peak T cell response. Vaccine-associated CD4 TCRs spanned the whole spike protein, with dominant responses in regions 160-218 and 743-854. Conclusions about previously exposed vaccinees are limited, since just five or six AZD1222 recipients were seropositive for SARS-CoV-2 at baseline. Reportedly, close to half of the unique spike-specific TCRs recognized epitopes lying outside the regions that are mutated in the B.1.351 and B.1.1.7 variants. A significant rise in spike-specific TCR breadth and depth was observed after two AZD1222 doses relative to day 0 and relative to MenACWY recipients. In the small 56-69-year group, the increase in depth fell short of significance, most likely because of low power.

Based on the germline V gene, the CDR1 and CDR2 sequences are MNHNS and SASEGT. Relative to germline, V is 3 bases shorter and J is 2 bases shorter, with 10 bases between their ends. There are 14 amino acids in the CDR3, from cysteine to phenylalanine inclusive. Here the CDR3 DNA is all that survives: 42 bases in frame from base 1. This specimen's time point label, interpreted: baseline before first vaccination. Vaccinee samples came from UK trials COV001 and COV002, including a single-blind randomized controlled phase 2/3 trial of AZD1222 (ChAdOx1 nCoV-19) in healthy adults. Trial participant PBMC samples were collected at day 0 and day 28 after the second dose for TCRbeta chain sequencing.

Source: peripheral blood, taken on day 0 of AZD1222 vaccination. The source is an adult in good health. The rearranged chain carries TRBV6-1 and TRBJ1-2, with no reliable assignment of the D segment. This receptor carries the CDR3 CASSEGGQNYGYTF. The DNA is as follows: TGTGCCAGCAGTGAGGGTGGGCAGAACTATGGCTACACCTTC.